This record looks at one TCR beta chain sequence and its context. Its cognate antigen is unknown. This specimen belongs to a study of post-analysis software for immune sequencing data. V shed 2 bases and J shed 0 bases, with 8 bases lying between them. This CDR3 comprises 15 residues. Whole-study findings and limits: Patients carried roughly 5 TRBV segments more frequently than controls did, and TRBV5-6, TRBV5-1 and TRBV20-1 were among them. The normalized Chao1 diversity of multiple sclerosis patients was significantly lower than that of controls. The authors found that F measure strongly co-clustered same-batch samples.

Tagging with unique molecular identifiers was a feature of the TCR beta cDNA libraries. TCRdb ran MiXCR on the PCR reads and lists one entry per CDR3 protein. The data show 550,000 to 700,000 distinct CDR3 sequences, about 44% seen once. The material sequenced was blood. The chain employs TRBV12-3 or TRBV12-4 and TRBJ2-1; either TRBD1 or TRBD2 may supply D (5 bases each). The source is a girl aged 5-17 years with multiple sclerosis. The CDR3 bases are TGTGCCAGCAGTTTATGGGGACCCTCCTACAATGAGCAGTTCTTC. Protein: CASSLWGPSYNEQFF.